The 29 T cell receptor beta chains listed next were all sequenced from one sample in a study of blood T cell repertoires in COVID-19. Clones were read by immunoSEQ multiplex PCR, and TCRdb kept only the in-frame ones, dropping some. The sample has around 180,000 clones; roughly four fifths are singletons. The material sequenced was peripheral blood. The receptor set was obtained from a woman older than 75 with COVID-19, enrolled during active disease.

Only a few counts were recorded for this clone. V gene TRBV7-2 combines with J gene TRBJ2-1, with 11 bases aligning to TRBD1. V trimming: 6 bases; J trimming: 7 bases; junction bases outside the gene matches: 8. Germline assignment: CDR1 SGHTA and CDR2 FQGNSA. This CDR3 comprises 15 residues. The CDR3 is CASSWTGGGSNEQFF. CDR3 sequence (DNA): TGTGCCAGCAGTTGGACAGGGGGCGGTTCGAATGAGCAGTTCTTC.

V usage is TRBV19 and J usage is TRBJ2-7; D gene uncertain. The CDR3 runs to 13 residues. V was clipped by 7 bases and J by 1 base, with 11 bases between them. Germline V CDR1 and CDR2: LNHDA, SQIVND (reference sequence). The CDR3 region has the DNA TGTGCCAGTAAACCGGCGGATTCCTACGAGCAGTACTTC. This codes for CASKPADSYEQYF.

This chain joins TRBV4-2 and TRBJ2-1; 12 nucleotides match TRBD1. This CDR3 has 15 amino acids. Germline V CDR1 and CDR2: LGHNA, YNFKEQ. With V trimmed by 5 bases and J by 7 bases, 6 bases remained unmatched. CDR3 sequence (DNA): TGTGCCAGCAGCGCGGGACAGGGGGCTTTGAATGAGCAGTTCTTC. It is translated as CASSAGQGALNEQFF.

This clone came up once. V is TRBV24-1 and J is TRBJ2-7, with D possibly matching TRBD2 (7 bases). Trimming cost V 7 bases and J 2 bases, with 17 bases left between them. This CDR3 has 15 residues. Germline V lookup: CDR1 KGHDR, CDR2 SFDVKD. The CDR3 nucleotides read TGTGCCACCAGCGCTACGGGGGGCAACCCCTACGAGCAGTACTTC. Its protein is CATSATGGNPYEQYF.

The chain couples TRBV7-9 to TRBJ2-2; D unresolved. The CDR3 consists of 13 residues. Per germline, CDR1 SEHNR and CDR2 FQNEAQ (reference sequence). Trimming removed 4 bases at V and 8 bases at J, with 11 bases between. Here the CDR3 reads CASSSRSAGELFF. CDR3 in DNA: TGTGCCAGCAGCTCAAGGAGTGCGGGGGAGCTGTTTTTT.

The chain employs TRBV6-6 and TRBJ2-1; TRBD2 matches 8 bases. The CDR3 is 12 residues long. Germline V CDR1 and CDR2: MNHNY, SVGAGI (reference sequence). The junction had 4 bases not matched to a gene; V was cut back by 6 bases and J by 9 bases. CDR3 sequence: CASSRGGTEQFF. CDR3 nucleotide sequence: TGTGCCAGCAGCCGGGGGGGCACTGAGCAGTTCTTC.

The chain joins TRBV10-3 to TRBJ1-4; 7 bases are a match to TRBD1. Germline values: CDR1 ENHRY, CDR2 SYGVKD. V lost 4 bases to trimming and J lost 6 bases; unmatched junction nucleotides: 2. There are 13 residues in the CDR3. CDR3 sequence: CAISGQGYEKLFF. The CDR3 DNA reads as TGTGCCATCAGTGGACAGGGATATGAAAAACTGTTTTTT.

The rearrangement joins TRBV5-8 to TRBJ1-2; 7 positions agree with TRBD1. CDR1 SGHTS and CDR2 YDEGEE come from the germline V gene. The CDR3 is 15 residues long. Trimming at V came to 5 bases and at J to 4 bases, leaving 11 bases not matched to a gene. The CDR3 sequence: CASRKRGTEPYGYTF. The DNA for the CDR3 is TGTGCCAGCAGAAAGAGGGGGACAGAACCCTATGGCTACACCTTC. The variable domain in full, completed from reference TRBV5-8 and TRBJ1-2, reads EAGVTQSPTHLIKTRGQQATLRCSPISGHTSVYWYQQALGLGLQFLLWYDEGEERNRGNFPPRFSGRQFPNYSSELNVNALELEDSALYLCASRKRGTEPYGYTFGSGTRLTVV.

The CDR3 reads CASSLFRTATYEQYF. The CDR3 DNA is TGTGCCAGCAGTTTATTTCGAACAGCTACCTACGAGCAGTACTTC. V is TRBV6-2 or TRBV6-3 and J is TRBJ2-7, with no clear D. The germline V gene has CDR1 MNHEY and CDR2 SVGEGT. V gave up 4 bases and J gave up 2 bases, with 15 bases separating them. The length of the CDR3 is 15 residues.

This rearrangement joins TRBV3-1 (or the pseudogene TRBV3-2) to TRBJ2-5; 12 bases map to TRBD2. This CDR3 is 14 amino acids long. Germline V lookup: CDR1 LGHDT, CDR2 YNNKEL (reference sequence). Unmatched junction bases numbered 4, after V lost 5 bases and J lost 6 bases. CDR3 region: CASSGLAGRKTQYF. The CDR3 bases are TGTGCCAGCAGCGGACTAGCGGGGAGGAAGACCCAGTACTTC.

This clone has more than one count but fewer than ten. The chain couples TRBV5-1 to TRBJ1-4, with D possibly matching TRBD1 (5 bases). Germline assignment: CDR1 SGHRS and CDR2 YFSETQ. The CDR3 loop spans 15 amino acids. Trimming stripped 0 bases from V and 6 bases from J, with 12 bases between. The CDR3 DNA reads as TGCGCCAGCAGCTTGGAACCAGGGTGGGATGAAAAACTGTTTTTT. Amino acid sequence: CASSLEPGWDEKLFF.

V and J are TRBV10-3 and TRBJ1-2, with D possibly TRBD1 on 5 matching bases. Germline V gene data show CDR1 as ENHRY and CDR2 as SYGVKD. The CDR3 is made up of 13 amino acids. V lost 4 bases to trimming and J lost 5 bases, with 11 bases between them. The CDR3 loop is CAISVTELYGYTF. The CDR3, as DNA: TGTGCCATCAGTGTGACAGAACTTTATGGCTACACCTTC.

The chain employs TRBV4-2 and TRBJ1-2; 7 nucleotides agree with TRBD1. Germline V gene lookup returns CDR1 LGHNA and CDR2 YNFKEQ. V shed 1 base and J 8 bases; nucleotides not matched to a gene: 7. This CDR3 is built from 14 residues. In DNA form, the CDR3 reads TGTGCCAGCAGCCAAGCGGTGCAGACAGGGGGCTACACCTTC. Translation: CASSQAVQTGGYTF.

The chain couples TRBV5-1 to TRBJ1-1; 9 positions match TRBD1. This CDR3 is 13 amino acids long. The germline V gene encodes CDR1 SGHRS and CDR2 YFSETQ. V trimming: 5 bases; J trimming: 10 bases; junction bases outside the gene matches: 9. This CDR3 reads CASSVTGGLGAFF. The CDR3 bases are TGCGCCAGCAGTGTCACAGGGGGCCTAGGAGCTTTCTTT.

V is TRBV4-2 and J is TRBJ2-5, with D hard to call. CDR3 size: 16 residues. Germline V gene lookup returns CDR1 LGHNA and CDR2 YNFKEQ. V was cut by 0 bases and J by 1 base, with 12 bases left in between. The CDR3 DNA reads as TGTGCCAGCAGCCAAGATTTGTCGCGGATCCAAGAGACCCAGTACTTC. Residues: CASSQDLSRIQETQYF.

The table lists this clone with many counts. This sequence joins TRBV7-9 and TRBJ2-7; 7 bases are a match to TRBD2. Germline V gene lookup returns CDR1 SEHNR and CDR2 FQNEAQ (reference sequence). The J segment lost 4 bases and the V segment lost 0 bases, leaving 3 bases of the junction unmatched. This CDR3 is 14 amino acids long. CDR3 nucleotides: TGTGCCAGCAGCTTAGCGGGAGGGCGGTACGAGCAGTACTTC. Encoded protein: CASSLAGGRYEQYF.

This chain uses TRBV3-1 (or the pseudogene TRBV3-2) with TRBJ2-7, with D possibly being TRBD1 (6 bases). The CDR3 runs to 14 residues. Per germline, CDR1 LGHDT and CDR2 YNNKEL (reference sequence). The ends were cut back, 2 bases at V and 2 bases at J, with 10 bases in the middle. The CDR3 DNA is TGTGCCAGCAGCCAATTTCAGGGGCCCTACGAGCAGTACTTC. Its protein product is CASSQFQGPYEQYF.

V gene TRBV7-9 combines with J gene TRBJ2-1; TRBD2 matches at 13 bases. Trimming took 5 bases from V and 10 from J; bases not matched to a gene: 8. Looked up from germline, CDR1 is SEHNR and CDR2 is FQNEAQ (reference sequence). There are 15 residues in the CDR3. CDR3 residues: CASSPGTSGRVEQFF. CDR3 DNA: TGTGCCAGCAGCCCCGGCACTAGCGGGAGGGTGGAGCAGTTCTTC.

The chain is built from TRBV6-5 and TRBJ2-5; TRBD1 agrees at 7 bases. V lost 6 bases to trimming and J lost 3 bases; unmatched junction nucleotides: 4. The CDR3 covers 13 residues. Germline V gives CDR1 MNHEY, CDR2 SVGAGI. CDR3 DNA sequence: TGTGCCAGCAGCCCCGGGACAGAAGAGACCCAGTACTTC. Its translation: CASSPGTEETQYF.

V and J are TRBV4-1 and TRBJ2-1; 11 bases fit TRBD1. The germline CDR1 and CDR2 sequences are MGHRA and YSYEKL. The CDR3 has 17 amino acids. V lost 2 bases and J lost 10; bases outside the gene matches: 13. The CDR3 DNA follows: TGCGCCAGCAGCCAATACGGGACAGGGGGTACAGCGATCGAGCAGTTCTTC. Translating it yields CASSQYGTGGTAIEQFF.

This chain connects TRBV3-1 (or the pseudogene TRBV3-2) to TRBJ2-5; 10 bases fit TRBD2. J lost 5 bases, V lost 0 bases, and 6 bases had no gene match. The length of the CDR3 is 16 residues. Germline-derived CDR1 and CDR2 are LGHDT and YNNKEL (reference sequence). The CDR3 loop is CASSQDRLAGVETQYF. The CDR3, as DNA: TGTGCCAGCAGCCAAGATCGGCTAGCGGGAGTCGAGACCCAGTACTTC.

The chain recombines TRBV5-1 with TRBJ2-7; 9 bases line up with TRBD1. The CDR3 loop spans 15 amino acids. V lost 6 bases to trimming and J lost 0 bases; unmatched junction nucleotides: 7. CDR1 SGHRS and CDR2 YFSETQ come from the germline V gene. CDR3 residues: CASNRGTGSSYEQYF. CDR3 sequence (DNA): TGCGCCAGCAATCGTGGGACAGGGAGCTCCTACGAGCAGTACTTC.

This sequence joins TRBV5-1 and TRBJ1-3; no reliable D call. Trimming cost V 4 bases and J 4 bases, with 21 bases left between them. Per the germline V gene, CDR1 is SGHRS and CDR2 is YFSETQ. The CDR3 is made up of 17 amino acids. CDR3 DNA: TGCGCCAGCAGCCCCCATCGTGGACTGACCGGAGGAAACACCATATATTTT. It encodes CASSPHRGLTGGNTIYF.

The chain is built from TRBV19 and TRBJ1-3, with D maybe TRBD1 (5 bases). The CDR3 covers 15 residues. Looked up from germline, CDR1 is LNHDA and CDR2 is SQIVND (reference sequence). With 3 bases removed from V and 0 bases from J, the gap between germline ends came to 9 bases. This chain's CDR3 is CASSIDSPSGNTIYF. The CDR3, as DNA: TGTGCCAGTAGTATCGACAGCCCCTCTGGAAACACCATATATTTT.

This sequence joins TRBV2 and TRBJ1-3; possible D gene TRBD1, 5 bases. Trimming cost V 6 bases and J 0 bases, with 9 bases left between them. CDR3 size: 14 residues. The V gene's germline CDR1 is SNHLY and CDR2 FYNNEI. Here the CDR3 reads CASRPTVSGNTIYF. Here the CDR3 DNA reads TGTGCCAGCAGGCCGACAGTCTCTGGAAACACCATATATTTT.

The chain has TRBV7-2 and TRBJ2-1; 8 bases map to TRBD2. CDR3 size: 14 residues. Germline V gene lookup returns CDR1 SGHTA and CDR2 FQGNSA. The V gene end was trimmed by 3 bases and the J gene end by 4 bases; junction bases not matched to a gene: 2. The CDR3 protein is CASSFSGAYNEQFF. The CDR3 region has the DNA TGTGCCAGCAGCTTTAGCGGGGCTTACAATGAGCAGTTCTTC. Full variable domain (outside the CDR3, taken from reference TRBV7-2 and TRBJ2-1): GAGVSQSPSNKVTEKGKDVELRCDPISGHTALYWYRQSLGQGLEFLIYFQGNSAPDKSGLPSDRFSAERTGGSVSTLTIQRTQQEDSAVYLCASSFSGAYNEQFFGPGTRLTVL.

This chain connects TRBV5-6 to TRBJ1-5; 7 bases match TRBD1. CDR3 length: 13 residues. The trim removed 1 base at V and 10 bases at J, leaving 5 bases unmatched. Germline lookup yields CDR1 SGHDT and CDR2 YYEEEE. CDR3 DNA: TGTGCCAGCAGCTTGACAGGGGCCGCTCCCCAGCATTTT. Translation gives CASSLTGAAPQHF.

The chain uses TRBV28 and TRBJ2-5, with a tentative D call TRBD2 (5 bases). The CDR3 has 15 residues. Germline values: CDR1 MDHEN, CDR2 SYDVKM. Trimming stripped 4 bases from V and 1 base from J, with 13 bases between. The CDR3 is CASSSQDYTQETQYF. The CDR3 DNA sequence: TGTGCCAGCAGTTCACAAGACTACACCCAAGAGACCCAGTACTTC.

CDR3 in amino acids: CASSERGGNTEAFF. The CDR3 bases are TGTGCCAGCAGTGAACGAGGCGGGAACACTGAAGCTTTCTTT. The rearrangement links TRBV2 to TRBJ1-1; D is unclear. The CDR3 contains 14 residues. In germline, CDR1 is SNHLY, CDR2 FYNNEI. Trimming took 2 bases from V and 1 from J, leaving 8 bases between them.